The 5 T cell receptor beta chains below all came from one sample that was sequenced in a study of T cell changes during pregnancy in multiple sclerosis. Data came from immunoSEQ multiplex PCR; TCRdb stores just in-frame clones and leaves some out. This table holds around 40,000 clones, around nine tenths found once. Material: CD4+ T cells from peripheral blood mononuclear cells, obtained in the second trimester of pregnancy. Receptor source: a female donor with multiple sclerosis, enrolled in a pregnancy study.

The chain links TRBV4-3 to TRBJ1-1, with D hard to call. Germline V lookup: CDR1 LGHNA, CDR2 YSLEER. CDR3 length: 15 residues. V was shortened by 2 bases and J by 0 bases, with 10 bases between the two germline ends. In nucleotides, the CDR3 is TGCGCCAGCAGCCAATCGACACCGATGAACACTGAAGCTTTCTTT. The encoded protein is CASSQSTPMNTEAFF.

The rearrangement joins TRBV7-9 to TRBJ2-7, with 8 bases identical to TRBD2. The CDR3 has 14 residues. V shed 1 base and J 5 bases; nucleotides not matched to a gene: 4. Looked up from germline, CDR1 is SEHNR and CDR2 is FQNEAQ (reference sequence). The CDR3 protein is CASSLERGMDEQYF. The DNA of the CDR3 is TGTGCCAGCAGCTTAGAGCGGGGGATGGACGAGCAGTACTTC.

The chain recombines TRBV6-1 with TRBJ2-5, with 10 bases matching TRBD1. Germline values: CDR1 MNHNS, CDR2 SASEGT. V shed 6 bases and J 5 bases; nucleotides not matched to a gene: 9. The CDR3 has 15 amino acids. As DNA, the CDR3 is TGTGCCAGCAGGGGGGGGACAGGGGCTCCGGAGACCCAGTACTTC. It is translated as CASRGGTGAPETQYF.

This clone was seen only once. The chain carries TRBV4-3 and TRBJ2-5, with TRBD2 matching over 8 bases. The CDR3 runs to 15 residues. Germline V CDR1 and CDR2: LGHNA, YSLEER. The trim removed 0 bases at V and 7 bases at J, leaving 7 bases unmatched. CDR3 sequence: CASSQEASGQWTQYF. CDR3 nucleotide sequence: TGCGCCAGCAGCCAAGAGGCTAGCGGGCAATGGACCCAGTACTTC.

The V gene is TRBV7-9, the J gene TRBJ2-1; tentatively, D is TRBD2 (5 bases). This CDR3 has 17 residues. CDR1 and CDR2 from the germline V gene are SEHNR and FQNEAQ (reference sequence). With 5 bases removed from V and 4 bases from J, the gap between germline ends came to 21 bases. This chain's CDR3 is CASSPVGFTGSYNEQFF. CDR3 nucleotides: TGTGCCAGCAGCCCCGTGGGCTTCACGGGGTCTTACAATGAGCAGTTCTTC.